This is a list of T cell receptor beta chains from one sample in a study of cytomegalovirus exposure and HLA in healthy donors. The assay was immunoSEQ multiplex PCR, and TCRdb's table has in-frame clones only and misses some. The table shows roughly 120,000 clones, with roughly 80% occurring only once. What was sequenced was PBMCs. These receptors originate from a young man in good health and CMV-seronegative. Both conserved end residues are part of each CDR3. A D gene is named only where the DNA matches it firmly. Size is stated for part of the rows, as once, few or many counts, or as a class when the clone is expanded.

j_gene	len	d_gene	abundance	v_gene	CDR3nt	CDR3aa
TRBJ2-3	14	TRBD1	-	TRBV27	TGTGCCAGCAGTTACGACAGGGACACAGATACGCAGTATTTT	CASSYDRDTDTQYF
TRBJ2-5	13	-	-	TRBV11-3	TGTGCCAGCAGCTTAGCCCCAGTGGAGACCCAGTACTTC	CASSLAPVETQYF
TRBJ1-2	13	-	-	TRBV27	TGTGCCAGCAGTTTCGGAGACAACTATGGCTACACCTTC	CASSFGDNYGYTF
TRBJ1-2	11	-	few	TRBV2	TGTGCCAGTGGAGGTTCCTATGGCTACACCTTC	CASGGSYGYTF
TRBJ2-7	16	TRBD1	once	TRBV4-2	TGTGCCAGCAGCCAAGTTGTAGGGGACAGCTCCTACGAGCAGTACTTC	CASSQVVGDSSYEQYF
TRBJ1-2	15	-	-	TRBV7-8	TGTGCCAGCAGCCCCAGGGTCCCAGGGAACTATGGCTACACCTTC	CASSPRVPGNYGYTF
TRBJ2-7	14	TRBD2	-	TRBV7-8	TGTGCCAGCAGCGGACTAGCGGGAGGGTCTCGGCAGTACTTC	CASSGLAGGSRQYF
TRBJ2-7	15	TRBD2	few	TRBV6-5	TGTGCCAGCAGATCCCGAGCGGGAGGGTCCTACGAGCAGTACTTC	CASRSRAGGSYEQYF
TRBJ1-2	13	-	-	TRBV7-9	TGTGCCAGCAGCGTTCAGACTAACTATGGCTACACCTTC	CASSVQTNYGYTF
TRBJ2-1	17	TRBD2	once	TRBV7-2	TGTGCCAGCAGCTTGGATAGCGGGAGCGCCCCCTACAATGAGCAGTTCTTC	CASSLDSGSAPYNEQFF
TRBJ1-4	15	-	-	TRBV28	TGTGCCAGCAGCGATAGACAGACAACTAATGAAAAACTGTTTTTT	CASSDRQTTNEKLFF
TRBJ1-3	18	-	once	TRBV28	TGTGCCAGCAGTTCGGCATCGTACCCAGGGTCGTCTGGAAACACCATATATTTT	CASSSASYPGSSGNTIYF
TRBJ1-1	15	-	few	TRBV4-3	TGCGCCAGCAGCCACAACAGGATGATGAACACTGAAGCTTTCTTT	CASSHNRMMNTEAFF
TRBJ2-3	13	TRBD2	-	TRBV29-1	TGCAGCATCCGCGGGGGGCGCGGAGATACGCAGTATTTT	CSIRGGRGDTQYF
TRBJ2-1	17	TRBD2	-	TRBV2	TGTGCCAGCAGTGCCCTCCTTCGGCGGGAGGGCTACAATGAGCAGTTCTTC	CASSALLRREGYNEQFF
TRBJ1-2	13	-	-	TRBV15	TGTGCCACCAGCAGAGAGCAAGGGGATGGCTACACCTTC	CATSREQGDGYTF
TRBJ2-3	11	-	-	TRBV28	TGTGCCAGCAGTTTCCGTGATACGCAGTATTTT	CASSFRDTQYF
TRBJ2-2	14	TRBD1	-	TRBV14	TGTGCCAGCCGGGGACAGCTGAACACCGGGGAGCTGTTTTTT	CASRGQLNTGELFF
TRBJ2-2	15	-	-	TRBV7-9	TGTGCCAGCAGCCCAGCGGGACAAAACACCGGGGAGCTGTTTTTT	CASSPAGQNTGELFF
TRBJ2-3	17	-	-	TRBV14	TGTGCCAGCAGCCAAGAGGGCGGAGCGGAGATCACAGATACGCAGTATTTT	CASSQEGGAEITDTQYF
TRBJ2-1	16	-	-	TRBV7-9	TGTGCCAGCAGCCCTAGTGCGCCAGCTCGATACAATGAGCAGTTCTTC	CASSPSAPARYNEQFF
TRBJ2-1	14	-	-	TRBV28	TGTGCCAGCAGTTTTAAGCCCTCCTACAATGAGCAGTTCTTC	CASSFKPSYNEQFF
TRBJ2-5	14	-	-	TRBV18	TGTGCCAGCCCAACCTCGGACTACCGGGGAGAGCAGTACTTC	CASPTSDYRGEQYF
TRBJ1-2	8	TRBD1	once	TRBV29-1	TGCAGCGCTACAGGGGGCACCTTC	CSATGGTF
TRBJ2-1	13	-	-	TRBV30	TGTGCCTGGAGGACTAGTCAGAACAATGAGCAGTTCTTC	CAWRTSQNNEQFF
TRBJ2-7	13	TRBD1	-	TRBV10-3	TGTGCCATCAGTGGGACAGGGGACTACGAGCAGTACTTC	CAISGTGDYEQYF
TRBJ1-1	15	-	few	TRBV19	TGTGCCAGTACCTCACGGGTCCAGGGTAACACTGAAGCTTTCTTT	CASTSRVQGNTEAFF
TRBJ1-2	15	-	-	TRBV18	TGTGCCAGCTCACCACCCTGGGCAGCAAACTATGGCTACACCTTC	CASSPPWAANYGYTF
TRBJ2-7	15	TRBD2	once	TRBV28	TGTGCCAGCAGTTTAGCACTAGCGGGCATGTACGAGCAGTACTTC	CASSLALAGMYEQYF
TRBJ2-7	15	TRBD1	-	TRBV19	TGTGCCAGTAGTATTGGTAGGACAGGGTCCTTCGAGCAGTACTTC	CASSIGRTGSFEQYF
TRBJ2-7	15	TRBD2	-	TRBV7-2	TGTGCCAGCAGCCTTACCGGGACTAGCTCCTACGAGCAGTACTTC	CASSLTGTSSYEQYF
TRBJ1-3	15	TRBD1	-	TRBV28	TGTGCCAGCAGTGGGGGACAGGGTTCTGGAAACACCATATATTTT	CASSGGQGSGNTIYF
TRBJ2-1	15	TRBD2	-	TRBV30	TGTGCCTGGAGCCCGGGACTAGCGGGAATCAATGAGCAGTTCTTC	CAWSPGLAGINEQFF
TRBJ2-5	19	-	-	TRBV21-1	TGTGCCAGCAGCCATGACCTCGTATGGACAGGGGCCAACCAAGAGACCCAGTACTTC	CASSHDLVWTGANQETQYF
TRBJ1-1	14	-	-	TRBV5-1	TGCGCCAGCAGCTTGGGGCAGACTAACACTGAAGCTTTCTTT	CASSLGQTNTEAFF
TRBJ2-1	15	TRBD2	-	TRBV7-2	TGTGCCAGCAGCTTGCGGACTAGCGCGTACAATGAGCAGTTCTTC	CASSLRTSAYNEQFF
TRBJ2-2	16	TRBD1	-	TRBV9	TGTGCCAGCAGCGACACGGACAGGGGTTACACCGGGGAGCTGTTTTTT	CASSDTDRGYTGELFF
TRBJ2-2	19	TRBD1	-	TRBV4-2	TGTGCCAGCAGCCAAGGTTTGGGGACAGGGGCCCTAAACACCGGGGAGCTGTTTTTT	CASSQGLGTGALNTGELFF
TRBJ2-1	15	TRBD2	-	TRBV10-1	TGCGCCAGCAGTGAGGAGCGGGACTCCTACAATGAGCAGTTCTTC	CASSEERDSYNEQFF
TRBJ2-3	16	TRBD2	-	TRBV30	TGTGCCTGGAGTGACTGGACTAGCGGGAACACAGATACGCAGTATTTT	CAWSDWTSGNTDTQYF
TRBJ1-3	15	TRBD1	-	TRBV2	TGTGCCAGCGGGACAGCGTCGGTGGTTGGAAACACCATATATTTT	CASGTASVVGNTIYF
TRBJ2-7	15	-	-	TRBV28	TGTGCCAGCAGTTCCGGTGGGGCAGGGGTCTACGAGCAGTACTTC	CASSSGGAGVYEQYF
TRBJ2-5	15	TRBD1	-	TRBV5-6	TGTGCCAGCAGCCCGGGACAGGGCCGTTGGGAGACCCAGTACTTC	CASSPGQGRWETQYF
TRBJ2-1	15	-	-	TRBV4-2	TGTGCCAGCAGCCAAGTTCTGGCCTTGGTAAATGAGCAGTTCTTC	CASSQVLALVNEQFF
TRBJ2-7	16	-	-	TRBV5-1	TGCGCCAGCAGCTTGGGGGCTCGCGCCAGCTCCTACGAGCAGTACTTC	CASSLGARASSYEQYF
TRBJ1-2	16	TRBD1	once	TRBV27	TGTGCCAGCAGTTCCCTACAGGGGGCCCAGGACTATGGCTACACCTTC	CASSSLQGAQDYGYTF
TRBJ2-7	12	-	-	TRBV7-9	TGTGCCAGCAGCTTGACAGTGTACGAGCAGTACTTC	CASSLTVYEQYF
TRBJ1-1	16	-	once	TRBV5-1	TGCGCCAGCAGCTTGGGAGGTTCCGGCAGGGAGGAACCAGCTTTCTTT	CASSLGGSGREEPAFF
TRBJ2-3	18	TRBD2	once	TRBV30	TGTGCCTGGAGTGAGGTAGCGGGAGGATCCTACGGGACAGATACGCAGTATTTT	CAWSEVAGGSYGTDTQYF
TRBJ1-3	17	-	-	TRBV7-6	TGTGCCAGCAGCTTAGATGGCAGAACGCTGTCTGGAAACACCATATATTTT	CASSLDGRTLSGNTIYF
TRBJ2-7	13	TRBD1	-	TRBV6-1	TGTGCCAGCGAACGGACAGGGCCCTACGAGCAGTACTTC	CASERTGPYEQYF
TRBJ2-1	11	TRBD2	-	TRBV20-1	TGCAGTGTAAAGGCTAGCGGGGGCCCGGTCTTC	CSVKASGGPVF
TRBJ2-1	16	TRBD2	-	TRBV19	TGTGCCAGTAGTATAGCCCCACCGGGAGGAGCCAATGAGCAGTTCTTC	CASSIAPPGGANEQFF
TRBJ2-7	15	-	few	TRBV6-5	TGTGCCAGCAGTTACCAGGGGAGAACCTCCTACGAGCAGTACTTC	CASSYQGRTSYEQYF
TRBJ2-1	16	-	few	TRBV4-3	TGCGCCAGCAGCGGCTTTATATCAGGGTCGTACAATGAGCAGTTCTTC	CASSGFISGSYNEQFF
TRBJ2-7	16	TRBD2	-	TRBV27	TGTGCCAGCAGTTGGGGGGGGAGCGGGCCAACCTACGAGCAGTACTTC	CASSWGGSGPTYEQYF
TRBJ2-7	15	TRBD2	-	TRBV6-6	TGTGCCAGCAGTTACGTAGTAGCGGGAGGGTCTGAGCAGTACTTC	CASSYVVAGGSEQYF
TRBJ2-6	18	TRBD2	-	TRBV4-1	TGCGCCAGCAGCCATCCCGGGACTAGGGCATCTGGGGCCAACGTCCTGACTTTC	CASSHPGTRASGANVLTF